Listed below are T cell receptor beta chains from one sample, sequenced in a study of human thymus T cells. The data were produced by immunoSEQ multiplex PCR, yet TCRdb's version contains in-frame clones alone and is incomplete. The data show tens of thousands of clones, roughly 96% seen once. The sequencing sample was made of thymus tissue. These receptors all stem from a girl less than two years old with a congenital heart defect but otherwise immunologically healthy. Each CDR3 is given without its conserved first and last residue.

j_call cdr3_length v_call cdr3_aa
TRBJ2-2 9 TRBV6-6 ASSPRGELF
TRBJ2-7 13 TRBV28 ASRPTSGRVNEQY
TRBJ2-1 13 TRBV6-4 ASSSGRFSYNEQF
TRBJ2-7 14 TRBV5-6 ASSLGLRNATREQY
TRBJ2-7 16 TRBV11-2 ASSSIDDSKKSSYEQY
TRBJ1-1 15 TRBV28 ASSLPGQGALDYEAF
TRBJ1-2 12 TRBV10-3 AISIQPPDYGYT
TRBJ1-2 11 TRBV19 ASSPCRGGGYT
TRBJ2-7 13 TRBV4-1 ASSQDFSDSYEQY
TRBJ1-4 12 TRBV30 AWSVKRGKEKLF
TRBJ2-7 11 TRBV10-1 ASSRTGGGEQY
TRBJ1-1 14 TRBV21-1 AITDPGQGASTEAF
TRBJ1-1 14 TRBV9 ASSPRQGKEDTEAF
TRBJ2-2 15 TRBV6-1 ASSEALPGKNTGELF
TRBJ1-2 12 TRBV19 ASSIGREDYGYT
TRBJ1-2 19 TRBV10-2 ALTSNPGQEDTKPFPYGYT
TRBJ1-1 17 TRBV5-1 ASSLLVRPPITGDTEAF
TRBJ2-7 13 TRBV25-1 ASSASADLTYEQY
TRBJ2-1 14 TRBV4-2 ASSRGTRVYNGEQF
TRBJ1-4 12 TRBV19 ASSGRGANEKLF
TRBJ1-1 14 TRBV11-3 ASSSTDRGTNTEAF
TRBJ2-1 15 TRBV7-3 ASSLTLGQGGGNEQF
TRBJ2-4 10 TRBV21-1 ASRRRRNIQY
TRBJ1-4 10 TRBV6-6 ASTGPNEKLF
TRBJ1-4 11 TRBV5-6 ASSFDRNEKLF
TRBJ2-7 13 TRBV6-5 ASSSRDRGWDEQY
TRBJ1-5 14 TRBV2 ASSEAALRHNQPQH
TRBJ1-5 17 TRBV15 ATSIPVKGNISSNQPQH
TRBJ1-3 11 TRBV5-1 ASNADRGNTIY
TRBJ2-7 15 TRBV5-1 ASSPRGGRTGHYEQY
TRBJ2-7 12 TRBV18 ASSPGVSSYEQY
TRBJ1-2 15 TRBV5-6 ASSLGEQRSILSGYT
TRBJ2-3 11 TRBV2 ASILGRADTQY
TRBJ1-1 13 TRBV18 ASSPGPRGNTEAF
TRBJ2-7 15 TRBV7-8 ASSRLAGGPFPYEQY
TRBJ2-2 15 TRBV29-1 SVGSWGGRQNTGELF
TRBJ2-7 11 TRBV19 ASSTQAGYEQY
TRBJ2-2 17 TRBV4-1 ASSHVPRSGVPRTGELF
TRBJ2-7 15 TRBV19 ASSSHTSGRTSYEQY
TRBJ2-1 13 TRBV6-5 ASSRTSGRCDEQF
TRBJ1-1 12 TRBV9 ASSVRDFNTEAF
TRBJ1-2 12 TRBV5-6 ASSFRDRGNGYT
TRBJ2-1 15 TRBV4-1 ASSQERGLAGENEQF
TRBJ2-1 15 TRBV12-5 ASGLVPGGGQGIAQF
TRBJ2-1 10 TRBV7-2 ASSLSPGKQF
TRBJ1-1 17 TRBV5-4 ASSLRSGTGRKRDTEAF